A single sample is the source of the 29 T cell receptor beta chains below, sequenced in a study of T cells in tuberculosis (dated by TCRdb to 2017 to 2018). The library was prepared using the immunoSEQ multiplex PCR assay. Not all clones reach the TCRdb copy of this immuneACCESS table, which keeps in-frame sequences only. Checked studies attribute under half of the gap to unresolved V genes and leave the rest unexplained. The table for this sample lists approximately 34,000 clones; more than 85% of them were counted only once. Nearly 2.5% of the sample lies in the top ten. Sample time point, as interpreted from the label and publication: new active TB diagnosis, blood taken before or within 7 days of starting treatment. The specimen comprised PBMCs, sampled at tuberculosis diagnosis. These receptors came from an adult with tuberculosis.

The CDR3 nucleotides are TGTGCCAGCAGCCAAGACCCAGGGGGTGATTACTATGGCTACACCTTC. Translating gives CASSQDPGGDYYGYTF. This chain links TRBV4-2 with TRBJ1-2; the match to TRBD1 covers 7 bases. V shed 0 bases and J 3 bases; nucleotides not matched to a gene: 7. Germline CDR1 and CDR2: LGHNA and YNFKEQ. The CDR3 consists of 16 residues.

The gene calls are TRBV6-5 and TRBJ1-2; 9 bases are a match to TRBD1. Germline loops: CDR1 MNHEY, CDR2 SVGAGI. V lost 0 bases to trimming and J lost 2 bases; unmatched junction nucleotides: 4. The CDR3 spans 16 residues. The CDR3 loop reads CASSYSRGTGNYGYTF. CDR3 DNA: TGTGCCAGCAGTTACTCCCGGGGGACAGGGAACTATGGCTACACCTTC.

This chain joins TRBV11-1 and TRBJ1-2, with D perhaps TRBD1 (6 bases). The CDR3 consists of 14 residues. Between the trimmed V and J ends, which lost 5 bases and 4 bases, there was a span of 14 bases. Germline values: CDR1 SGHAT, CDR2 FQDESV (reference sequence). For the CDR3, the DNA is TGTGCCAGCAGCCGAATGACAGGATCCTATGGCTACACCTTC. It encodes CASSRMTGSYGYTF.

The chain is built from TRBV7-2 and TRBJ1-2, with 7 bases fitting TRBD1. Germline V gives CDR1 SGHTA, CDR2 FQGNSA. V lost 2 bases to trimming and J lost 6 bases; unmatched junction nucleotides: 3. CDR3 length: 13 amino acids. The CDR3 bases are TGTGCCAGCAGCTTAAGAGGGGGCGATGGCTACACCTTC. Protein product: CASSLRGGDGYTF.

J is TRBJ2-1 and V is TRBV9; 7 nucleotides agree with TRBD2. Losses at the gene ends were 0 bases for V and 3 bases for J; bases not matched to a gene: 6. CDR3 length: 16 residues. Germline values: CDR1 SGDLS, CDR2 YYNGEE. CDR3 loop: CASSVAEREIYNEQFF. The DNA of the CDR3 is TGTGCCAGCAGCGTAGCGGAGCGGGAAATCTACAATGAGCAGTTCTTC.

The rearrangement uses TRBV2 and TRBJ2-5; D is perhaps TRBD2 (5 bases). The CDR3 consists of 17 residues. Trimming removed 7 bases from V and 5 bases from J, with 26 bases in between. The V gene's germline CDR1 is SNHLY and CDR2 FYNNEI. CDR3 in DNA: TGTGCCAGCACCCCCCTCGCGCGGCGGGCTCGTACCGAGACCCAGTACTTC. Translated: CASTPLARRARTETQYF.

The rearrangement uses TRBV6-1 and TRBJ1-6; tentative D call: TRBD1 (6 bases). Germline V lookup: CDR1 MNHNS, CDR2 SASEGT. V lost 3 bases and J lost 7, with 13 bases in between. This CDR3 spans 15 amino acids. The DNA of the CDR3 is TGTGCCAGCAGTGATTCGACAGGAGGCAATTCACCCCTCCACTTT. Translating it yields CASSDSTGGNSPLHF.

The chain's CDR3 is CASSEEAGGPYEQYV. DNA of the CDR3: TGTGCCAGCAGTGAGGAGGCGGGGGGCCCCTACGAGCAGTACGTC. This chain uses TRBV6-1 with TRBJ2-7; 8 bases agree with TRBD2. The length of the CDR3 is 15 residues. The junction had 6 bases not matched to a gene; V was cut back by 3 bases and J by 2 bases. Germline CDR1 MNHNS, CDR2 SASEGT.

The V gene is TRBV9, the J gene TRBJ1-3; no definite D call. The CDR3 has 15 amino acids. The germline V and J ends were trimmed by 4 bases and 3 bases, with 14 bases remaining between them. Germline CDR1 SGDLS, CDR2 YYNGEE. The DNA of the CDR3 is TGTGCCAGCAGCCCCCGGACTGAGGGTGGAAACACCATATATTTT. Residues: CASSPRTEGGNTIYF.

The gene calls are TRBV5-1 and TRBJ2-3; the D gene is possibly TRBD1 (6 bases). The germline V and J ends were trimmed by 0 bases and 4 bases, with 9 bases remaining between them. The CDR3 length is 14 residues. Germline lookup yields CDR1 SGHRS and CDR2 YFSETQ. CDR3 coding DNA: TGCGCCAGCAGCTTGGACAGGGCCCCAGATACGCAGTATTTT. Translating it yields CASSLDRAPDTQYF. Drawing the rest from reference TRBV5-1 and TRBJ2-3, the complete variable domain is KAGVTQTPRYLIKTRGQQVTLSCSPISGHRSVSWYQQTPGQGLQFLFEYFSETQRNKGNFPGRFSGRQFSNSRSEMNVSTLELGDSALYLCASSLDRAPDTQYFGPGTRLTVL.

The chain links TRBV5-4 to TRBJ1-3; D is possibly TRBD1 (5 bases). Between the trimmed V and J ends, which lost 2 bases and 4 bases, there was a span of 13 bases. CDR3 length: 15 residues. From germline, CDR1 is SGHNT and CDR2 YYREEE (reference sequence). The CDR3 coding sequence is TGTGCCAGCAGCTTCTACAGGAATTCCGGAAACACCATATATTTT. Protein sequence: CASSFYRNSGNTIYF.

The genes are TRBV6-4 and TRBJ2-2; 8 bases match TRBD1. This CDR3 has 16 residues. Germline trimming cut 0 bases from V and 5 bases from J; bases unmatched to any gene: 5. Looked up from germline, CDR1 is MRHNA and CDR2 is SNTAGT. The CDR3 loop is CASSDSRTGRTGELFF. DNA for the CDR3: TGTGCCAGCAGTGACTCACGGACAGGGCGGACCGGGGAGCTGTTTTTT.

The rearrangement uses TRBV6-6 and TRBJ2-7, with a tentative D call TRBD2 (6 bases). V lost 5 bases, J lost 6 bases, and 8 bases lay in between. This CDR3 contains 11 residues. Germline values: CDR1 MNHNY, CDR2 SVGAGI (reference sequence). CDR3 in amino acids: CASSPGGEQYF. CDR3 in DNA: TGTGCCAGCAGTCCCGGGGGCGAGCAGTACTTC.

The rearrangement links TRBV27 to TRBJ2-1, with TRBD1 identical over 8 bases. V shed 4 bases and J 5 bases; nucleotides not matched to a gene: 7. CDR3 length equals 15 residues. The germline V gene encodes CDR1 MNHEY and CDR2 SMNVEV (reference sequence). In DNA form, the CDR3 reads TGTGCCAGCAGTTCCCGCCAGGGGGCCGACAATGAGCAGTTCTTC. Protein sequence: CASSSRQGADNEQFF.

The chain is built from TRBV10-2 and TRBJ2-3; weak D call: TRBD2 (6 bases). V was trimmed by 0 bases and J by 1 base, leaving 11 bases between them. CDR1 is WSHSY, CDR2 SAAADI, per germline. CDR3 length: 16 residues. The CDR3 coding sequence is TGCGCCAGCAGTGAGTCAGGGACTCGCCGCACAGATACGCAGTATTTT. Translation gives CASSESGTRRTDTQYF.

V is TRBV14 and J is TRBJ2-3; D is possibly TRBD2 (5 bases). Germline V gene data show CDR1 as SGHDN and CDR2 as FVKESK. The CDR3 is 16 amino acids. Trimming shortened V by 1 base and J by 4 bases, and 15 bases separated the two germline ends. The CDR3 DNA reads as TGTGCCAGCAGCCAAGGAGGGAGCCCCCGTGCAGATACGCAGTATTTT. It specifies CASSQGGSPRADTQYF.

This chain joins TRBV11-3 and TRBJ1-1; D unresolved. The CDR3 is 14 residues long. Trimming pared 5 bases from V and 2 bases from J, leaving 12 bases between. Germline-derived CDR1 and CDR2 are SGHNT and YENEEA. CDR3 in DNA: TGTGCCAGCAGCAACCGGGGAGGTAACACTGAAGCTTTCTTT. Protein product: CASSNRGGNTEAFF. Drawing the rest from reference TRBV11-3 and TRBJ1-1, the complete variable domain is EAGVVQSPRYKIIEKKQPVAFWCNPISGHNTLYWYLQNLGQGPELLIRYENEEAVDDSQLPKDRFSAERLKGVDSTLKIQPAELGDSAVYLCASSNRGGNTEAFFGQGTRLTVV.

The rearrangement links TRBV28 to TRBJ2-7, with 10 positions matching TRBD2. This CDR3 region has 15 residues. Germline CDR1 and CDR2: MDHEN and SYDVKM. After removal of 6 bases from V and 6 bases from J, the junction contained 11 bases not matched to a gene. CDR3 sequence (DNA): TGTGCCAGCAGCCGATTGACTAGCGGGTCAGGCGAGCAGTACGTC. Translated: CASSRLTSGSGEQYV.

CDR3 region: CASSQGDSGGARREQFF. In DNA, the CDR3 is TGCGCCAGCAGCCAAGGTGATAGCGGGGGGGCCCGGCGTGAGCAGTTCTTC. V is TRBV4-1 and J is TRBJ2-1, with 11 bases aligning to TRBD2. The germline CDR1 and CDR2 sequences are MGHRA and YSYEKL. This CDR3 region has 17 residues. After removal of 1 base from V and 9 bases from J, the junction contained 11 bases not matched to a gene.

The V and J genes are TRBV6-5 and TRBJ2-1, with TRBD2 identical over 8 bases. CDR3 length: 14 residues. Per the germline V gene, CDR1 is MNHEY and CDR2 is SVGAGI. With V trimmed by 1 base and J by 8 bases, 4 bases remained unmatched. In DNA form, the CDR3 reads TGTGCCAGCAGTTACTTGCGGGGGGAGGATGAGCAGTTCTTC. Amino acids: CASSYLRGEDEQFF.

The chain employs TRBV19 and TRBJ1-6, with D tentatively TRBD1 (5 bases). The germline V gene encodes CDR1 LNHDA and CDR2 SQIVND (reference sequence). This CDR3 has 16 residues. Deletions cut 6 bases from V and 3 bases from J, with 15 bases between. For the CDR3, the DNA is TGTGCCAGTAGCCGGCGGCAGGGTAGCTATAATTCACCCCTCCACTTT. It codes for CASSRRQGSYNSPLHF.

The chain recombines TRBV5-4 with TRBJ2-2, with TRBD1 identical over 7 bases. V lost 3 bases to trimming and J lost 8 bases; unmatched junction nucleotides: 4. The CDR3 is 13 amino acids. The germline CDR1 and CDR2 sequences are SGHNT and YYREEE (reference sequence). Here the CDR3 DNA reads TGTGCCAGCAGCTCACAGGGGTGGGGGGAGCTGTTTTTT. This sequence encodes CASSSQGWGELFF.

The chain combines TRBV11-2 with TRBJ2-4; 13 bases line up with TRBD2. J was trimmed by 0 bases and V by 5 bases; bases with no gene match: 10. CDR1 is SGHAT and CDR2 is FQNNGV in the germline V gene. This CDR3 is built from 19 residues. CDR3 sequence: CASSATTSGGAKAKNIQYF. As DNA, the CDR3 is TGTGCCAGCAGCGCCACCACTAGCGGGGGGGCGAAAGCCAAAAACATTCAGTACTTC.

The chain recombines TRBV25-1 with TRBJ1-2, with unresolved D. The CDR3 loop spans 14 amino acids. The germline V gene encodes CDR1 MGHDK and CDR2 SYGVNS. Between the trimmed V and J ends, which lost 8 bases and 7 bases, there was a span of 20 bases. For the CDR3, the DNA is TGTGCCAGCCGATCCGGGGAAGGGCCCCGTGGCTACACCTTC. Residues: CASRSGEGPRGYTF.

The chain carries TRBV6-5 and TRBJ1-6; D not certain. The CDR3 is made up of 13 amino acids. With 3 bases removed from V and 6 bases from J, the gap between germline ends came to 6 bases. The germline gives CDR1 MNHEY, CDR2 SVGAGI. The CDR3: CASSYTGNSPLHF. The CDR3 bases are TGTGCCAGCAGTTATACGGGTAATTCACCCCTCCACTTT.

The sample holds a few counts of this clone. V usage is TRBV7-2 and J usage is TRBJ2-1; TRBD2 matches 10 bases. V lost 5 bases and J lost 0; bases outside the gene matches: 10. There are 18 residues in the CDR3. Looked up from germline, CDR1 is SGHTA and CDR2 is FQGNSA. The CDR3 protein is CASSRTSGAPSSYNEQFF. DNA for the CDR3: TGTGCCAGCAGCCGAACTAGCGGGGCCCCTAGCTCCTACAATGAGCAGTTCTTC.

The rearrangement links TRBV2 to TRBJ1-4, with no clear D. Germline CDR1 reads SNHLY; CDR2 reads FYNNEI. V lost 4 bases and J lost 8, with 5 bases in between. The CDR3 runs 11 residues. CDR3 nucleotide sequence: TGTGCCAGCAGTGCGGAGGAAAAACTGTTTTTT. This gives the protein CASSAEEKLFF.

The chain couples TRBV11-2 to TRBJ2-5, with D perhaps TRBD2 (5 bases). The CDR3 is 14 amino acids. Looked up from germline, CDR1 is SGHAT and CDR2 is FQNNGV. The ends were cut back, 1 base at V and 6 bases at J, with 12 bases in the middle. The CDR3 nucleotides read TGTGCCAGCAGCTTAGTCGGTAGCGCAAAGACCCAGTACTTC. It translates to CASSLVGSAKTQYF.

The chain carries TRBV5-4 and TRBJ1-1; 8 nucleotides agree with TRBD1. Germline CDR1 reads SGHNT; CDR2 reads YYREEE (reference sequence). Trimming removed 4 bases from V and 11 bases from J; junction bases left unmatched: 13. This CDR3 is 14 amino acids long. Written as DNA, the CDR3 is TGTGCCAGCAGCGCCGGACAGGGAGGGGGCGAGGCTTTCTTT. Translating it yields CASSAGQGGGEAFF.